The present entry profiles one TCR beta chain with its context. What it binds is not known. The data were taken from a study of beta chain features in type 1 diabetes. Study-level information: Examination covered roughly 100,000,000 sorted cells spanning all samples. Study-level points and caveats: A closer apparent resemblance between naive, central memory and Treg TCRB repertoires was seen in patients than in healthy donors.

Sorting with CD45RO/CCR7/CD25/CD127/CD95/CD27 yielded naive, central memory, regulatory and stem-like memory CD4+ cells. The purity of all sorted populations exceeded 95%. Sequenced material consisted of expressed TCRB transcripts (all of the isolated RNA was reverse transcribed). Produced via immunoSEQ multiplex PCR; TCRdb's table is partial and in-frame only. Of some 330,000 clones in the sample, around 10% were seen once. The CDR3 extends over 13 amino acids. The V gene end was trimmed by 5 bases and the J gene end by 5 bases; junction bases not matched to a gene: 3. Germline V gene sequence: CDR1 SGHTA, CDR2 FQGTGA.

This sequence originates from a woman aged 25 to 45 in good health. This chain links TRBV7-3 with TRBJ2-1; 7 bases fit TRBD2. The sequenced sample consisted of naive CD4+ T cells from blood. CDR3 DNA: TGTGCCAGCAGCACGGGACTACACAATGAGCAGTTCTTC. Its protein product is CASSTGLHNEQFF.